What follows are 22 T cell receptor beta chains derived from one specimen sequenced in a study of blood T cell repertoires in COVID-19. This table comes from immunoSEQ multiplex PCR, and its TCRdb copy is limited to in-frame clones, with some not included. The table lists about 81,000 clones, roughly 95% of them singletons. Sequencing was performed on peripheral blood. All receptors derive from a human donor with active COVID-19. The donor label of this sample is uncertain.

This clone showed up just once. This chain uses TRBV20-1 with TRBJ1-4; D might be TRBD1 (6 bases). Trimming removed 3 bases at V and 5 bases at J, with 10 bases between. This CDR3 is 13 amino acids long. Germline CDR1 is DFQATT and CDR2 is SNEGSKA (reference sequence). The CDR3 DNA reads TGCAGTGCTAGTGAGGGGGGGAATGAAAAACTGTTTTTT. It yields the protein CSASEGGNEKLFF.

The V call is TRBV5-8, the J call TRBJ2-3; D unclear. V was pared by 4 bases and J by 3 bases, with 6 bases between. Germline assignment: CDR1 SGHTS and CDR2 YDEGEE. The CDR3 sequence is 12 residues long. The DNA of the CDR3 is TGTGCCAGCAGCCTCCGGACAGATACGCAGTATTTT. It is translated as CASSLRTDTQYF.

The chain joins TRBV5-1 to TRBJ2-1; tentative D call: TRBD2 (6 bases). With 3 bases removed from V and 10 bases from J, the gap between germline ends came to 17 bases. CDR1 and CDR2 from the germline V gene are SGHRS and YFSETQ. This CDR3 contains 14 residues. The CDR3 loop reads CASSSNSRGFEQFF. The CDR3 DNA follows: TGCGCCAGCAGCTCGAACTCACGGGGGTTCGAGCAGTTCTTC.

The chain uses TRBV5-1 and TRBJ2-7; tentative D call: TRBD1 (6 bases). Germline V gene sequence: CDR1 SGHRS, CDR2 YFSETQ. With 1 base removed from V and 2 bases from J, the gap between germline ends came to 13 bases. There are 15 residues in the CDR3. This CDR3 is CASSLFAGAPYEQYF. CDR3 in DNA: TGCGCCAGCAGCTTGTTTGCAGGGGCACCCTACGAGCAGTACTTC.

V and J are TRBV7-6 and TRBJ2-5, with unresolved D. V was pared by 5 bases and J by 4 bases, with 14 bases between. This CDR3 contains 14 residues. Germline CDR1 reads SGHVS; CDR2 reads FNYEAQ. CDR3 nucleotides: TGTGCCAGCAGCCTTGACACCTACAGAGAGACCCAGTACTTC. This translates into CASSLDTYRETQYF. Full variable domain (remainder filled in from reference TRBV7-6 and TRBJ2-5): GAGVSQSPRYKVTKRGQDVALRCDPISGHVSLYWYRQALGQGPEFLTYFNYEAQQDKSGLPNDRFSAERPEGSISTLTIQRTEQRDSAMYRCASSLDTYRETQYFGPGTRLLVL.

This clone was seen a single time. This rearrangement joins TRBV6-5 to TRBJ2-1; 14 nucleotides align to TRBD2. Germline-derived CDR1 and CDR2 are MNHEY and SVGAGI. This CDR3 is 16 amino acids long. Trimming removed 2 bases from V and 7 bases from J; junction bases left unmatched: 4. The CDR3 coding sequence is TGTGCCAGCAGTTACCGACTAGCGGGAGGGGGGAATGAGCAGTTCTTC. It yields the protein CASSYRLAGGGNEQFF.

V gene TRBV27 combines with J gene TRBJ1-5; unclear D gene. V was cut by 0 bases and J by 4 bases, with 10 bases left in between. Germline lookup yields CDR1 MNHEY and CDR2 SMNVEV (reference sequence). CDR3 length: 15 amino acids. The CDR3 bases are TGTGCCAGCAGTTTATCGGCAAGACTAAATCAGCCCCAGCATTTT. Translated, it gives CASSLSARLNQPQHF.

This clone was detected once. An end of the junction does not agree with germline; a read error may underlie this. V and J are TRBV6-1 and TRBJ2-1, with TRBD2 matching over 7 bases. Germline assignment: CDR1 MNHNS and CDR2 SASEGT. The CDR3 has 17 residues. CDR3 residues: CASSETSSLGGIVGIVF. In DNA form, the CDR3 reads TGTGCCAGCAGTGAAACTAGTTCATTGGGGGGGATAGTGGGTATCGTCTTC.

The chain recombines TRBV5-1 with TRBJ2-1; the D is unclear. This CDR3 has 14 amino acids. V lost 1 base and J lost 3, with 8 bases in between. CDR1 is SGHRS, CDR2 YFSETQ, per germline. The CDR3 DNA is TGCGCCAGCAGCTTGCAGGCAGACTACAATGAGCAGTTCTTC. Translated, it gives CASSLQADYNEQFF.

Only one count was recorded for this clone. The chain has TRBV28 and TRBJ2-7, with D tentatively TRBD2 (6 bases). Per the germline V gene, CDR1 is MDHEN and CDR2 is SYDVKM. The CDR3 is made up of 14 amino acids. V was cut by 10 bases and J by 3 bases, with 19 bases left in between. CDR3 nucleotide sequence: TGTGCCACCTCCGACTGGGCGGGAATCTACGAGCAGTACTTC. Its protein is CATSDWAGIYEQYF.

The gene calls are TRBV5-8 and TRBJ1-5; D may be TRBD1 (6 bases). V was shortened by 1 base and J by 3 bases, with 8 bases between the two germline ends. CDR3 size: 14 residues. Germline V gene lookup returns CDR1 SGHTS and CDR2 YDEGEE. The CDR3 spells CASSLRGFNQPQHF. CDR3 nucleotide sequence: TGTGCCAGCAGCTTGAGGGGGTTCAATCAGCCCCAGCATTTT.

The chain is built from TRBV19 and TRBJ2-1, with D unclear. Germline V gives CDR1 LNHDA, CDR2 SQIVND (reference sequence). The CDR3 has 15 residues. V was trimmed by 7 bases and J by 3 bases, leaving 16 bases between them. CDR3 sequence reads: CASKNGPGIYNEQFF. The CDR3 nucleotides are TGTGCCAGTAAAAACGGCCCGGGTATCTACAATGAGCAGTTCTTC. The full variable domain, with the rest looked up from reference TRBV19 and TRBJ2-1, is DGGITQSPKYLFRKEGQNVTLSCEQNLNHDAMYWYRQDPGQGLRLIYYSQIVNDFQKGDIAEGYSVSREKKESFPLTVTSAQKNPTAFYLCASKNGPGIYNEQFFGPGTRLTVL.

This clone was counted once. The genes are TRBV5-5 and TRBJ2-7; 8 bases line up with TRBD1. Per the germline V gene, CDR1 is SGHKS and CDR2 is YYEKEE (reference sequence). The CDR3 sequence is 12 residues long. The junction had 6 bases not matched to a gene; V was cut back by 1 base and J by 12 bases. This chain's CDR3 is CASSLRGQETYF. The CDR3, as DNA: TGTGCCAGCAGCTTGCGGGGACAGGAAACGTACTTC.

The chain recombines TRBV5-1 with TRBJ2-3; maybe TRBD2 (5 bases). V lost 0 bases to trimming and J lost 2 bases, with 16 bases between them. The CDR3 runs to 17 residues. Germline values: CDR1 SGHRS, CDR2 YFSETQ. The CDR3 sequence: CASSLVGSTSATDTQYF. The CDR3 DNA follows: TGCGCCAGCAGCTTGGTGGGGAGCACATCCGCCACAGATACGCAGTATTTT.

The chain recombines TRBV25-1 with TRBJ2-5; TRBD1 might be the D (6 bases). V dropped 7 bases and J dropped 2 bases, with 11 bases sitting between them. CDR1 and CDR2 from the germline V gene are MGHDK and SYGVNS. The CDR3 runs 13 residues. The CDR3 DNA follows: TGTGCCAGCACAGGGGTGGGACAAGAGACCCAGTACTTC. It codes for CASTGVGQETQYF.

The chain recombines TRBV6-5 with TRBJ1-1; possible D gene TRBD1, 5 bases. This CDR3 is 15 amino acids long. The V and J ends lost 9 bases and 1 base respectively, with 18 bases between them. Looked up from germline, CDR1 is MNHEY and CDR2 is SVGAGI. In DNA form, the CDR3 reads TGTGCCAGTGGGGTGGTGGACACATGGAACACTGAAGCTTTCTTT. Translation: CASGVVDTWNTEAFF.

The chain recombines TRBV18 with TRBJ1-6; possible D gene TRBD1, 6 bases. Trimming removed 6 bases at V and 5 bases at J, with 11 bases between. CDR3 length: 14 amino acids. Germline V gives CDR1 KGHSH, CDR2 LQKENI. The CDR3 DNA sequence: TGTGCCAGCTCGGCTGGACAGAATAATTCACCCCTCCACTTT. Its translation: CASSAGQNNSPLHF.

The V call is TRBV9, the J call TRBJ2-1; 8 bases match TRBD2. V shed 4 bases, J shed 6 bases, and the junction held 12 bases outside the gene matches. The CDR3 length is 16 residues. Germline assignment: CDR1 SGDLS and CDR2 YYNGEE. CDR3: CASSPRFGRASNEQFF. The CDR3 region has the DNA TGTGCCAGCAGCCCCCGTTTCGGGAGGGCTTCCAATGAGCAGTTCTTC.

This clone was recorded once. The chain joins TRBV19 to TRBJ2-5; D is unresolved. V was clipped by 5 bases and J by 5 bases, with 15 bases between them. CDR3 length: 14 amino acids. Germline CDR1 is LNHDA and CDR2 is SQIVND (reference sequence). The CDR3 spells CASSSRSHRETQYF. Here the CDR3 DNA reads TGTGCCAGTAGTTCCCGGTCCCACCGTGAGACCCAGTACTTC.

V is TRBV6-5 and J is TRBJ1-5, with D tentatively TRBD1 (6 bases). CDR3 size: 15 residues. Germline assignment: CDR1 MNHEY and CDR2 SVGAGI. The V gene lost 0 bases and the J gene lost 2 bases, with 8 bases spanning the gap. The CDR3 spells CASSYSDRRNQPQHF. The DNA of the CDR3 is TGTGCCAGCAGTTACTCCGACAGGCGCAATCAGCCCCAGCATTTT.

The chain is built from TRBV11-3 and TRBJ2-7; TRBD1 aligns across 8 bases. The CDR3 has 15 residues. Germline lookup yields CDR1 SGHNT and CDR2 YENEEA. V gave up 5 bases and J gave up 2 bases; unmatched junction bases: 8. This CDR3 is CASSHPRQGTYEQYF. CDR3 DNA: TGTGCCAGCAGCCATCCGAGACAGGGGACCTACGAGCAGTACTTC. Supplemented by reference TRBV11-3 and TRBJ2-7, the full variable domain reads EAGVVQSPRYKIIEKKQPVAFWCNPISGHNTLYWYLQNLGQGPELLIRYENEEAVDDSQLPKDRFSAERLKGVDSTLKIQPAELGDSAVYLCASSHPRQGTYEQYFGPGTRLTVT.

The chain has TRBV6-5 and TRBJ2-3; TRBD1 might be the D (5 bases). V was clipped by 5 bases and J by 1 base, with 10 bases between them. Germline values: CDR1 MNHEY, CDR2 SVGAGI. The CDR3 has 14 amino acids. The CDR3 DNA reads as TGTGCCAGCAGTCGTGGCAGGGGCACAGATACGCAGTATTTT. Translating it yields CASSRGRGTDTQYF.